These 29 T cell receptor beta chains originate from one sample sequenced in a study of metastatic and nonmetastatic thyroid tumors. No treatment of any kind had been given to any patient before thyroid surgery. MiXCR was used by TCRdb to re-call the PCR reads. The data show tens of thousands of clones, around half seen once. The material sequenced was tumor tissue. These receptors were obtained from a male donor with papillary thyroid cancer or a benign thyroid nodule (not recorded which). Some clones in this sample may be carry-over from other donors' samples.

This clone came up once. V usage is TRBV11-1 and J usage is TRBJ2-7, with D possibly matching TRBD1 (5 bases). The CDR3 spans 14 residues. Germline CDR1 reads SGHAT; CDR2 reads FQDESV (reference sequence). The ends were cut back, 3 bases at V and 2 bases at J, with 11 bases in the middle. The CDR3 reads CASSFTGQAYEQYF. CDR3 coding DNA: TGTGCCAGCAGCTTCACTGGACAAGCCTACGAGCAGTACTTC.

This clone appeared once. CDR3 in DNA: TGCAGTGCTAGAGTACGGGCGAACACTGAAGCTTTCTTT. It yields the protein CSARVRANTEAFF. J is TRBJ1-1 and V is TRBV20-1; no firm D call. Germline V gives CDR1 DFQATT, CDR2 SNEGSKA (reference sequence). CDR3 length: 13 amino acids. V was shortened by 1 base and J by 1 base, with 7 bases between the two germline ends.

The genes are TRBV4-3 and TRBJ2-3, with D hard to call. Germline V gives CDR1 LGHNA, CDR2 YSLEER. V lost 0 bases and J 0 bases, leaving 7 bases between the germline ends. The CDR3 totals 15 residues. The CDR3 DNA is TGCGCCAGCAGCCAAGAGGTCATTAGCACAGATACGCAGTATTTT. Translation gives CASSQEVISTDTQYF.

The V call is TRBV5-8, the J call TRBJ2-3; TRBD2 matches 7 bases. This CDR3 is 12 amino acids long. CDR1 SGHTS and CDR2 YDEGEE come from the germline V gene. V was clipped by 1 base and J by 11 bases; unmatched bases: 4. The chain's CDR3 is CASSLWRERQYF. CDR3 sequence (DNA): TGTGCCAGCAGCTTGTGGCGGGAGCGGCAGTATTTT.

The chain has TRBV5-1 and TRBJ2-3, with D possibly TRBD1 on 6 matching bases. The germline V gene has CDR1 SGHRS and CDR2 YFSETQ. There are 14 residues in the CDR3. The V and J ends lost 5 bases and 0 bases respectively, with 10 bases between them. The CDR3: CASRGQFSTDTQYF. In DNA form, the CDR3 reads TGCGCCAGCAGAGGACAGTTTAGCACAGATACGCAGTATTTT.

The V and J genes are TRBV11-2 and TRBJ1-3, with a possible D match to TRBD1 (5 bases). In germline, CDR1 is SGHAT, CDR2 FQNNGV. This CDR3 contains 15 residues. Trimming left V 5 bases short and J 1 base short, with 12 bases between. CDR3 protein: CASSPGTGSGNTIYF. The CDR3 DNA reads TGTGCCAGCAGCCCGGGGACCGGTTCTGGAAACACCATATATTTT.

The chain recombines TRBV5-6 with TRBJ1-6; D may be TRBD1 (5 bases). The germline gives CDR1 SGHDT, CDR2 YYEEEE. The length of the CDR3 is 14 residues. With 0 bases removed from V and 6 bases from J, the gap between germline ends came to 7 bases. The CDR3 DNA reads TGTGCCAGCAGCTTGGGGGGGGTTAATTCACCCCTCCACTTT. Translated: CASSLGGVNSPLHF.

The J gene is TRBJ2-7, the V gene TRBV19; D remains unclear. Germline V lookup: CDR1 LNHDA, CDR2 SQIVND (reference sequence). V lost 5 bases to trimming and J lost 3 bases, with 17 bases between them. The CDR3 is made up of 15 amino acids. The CDR3 spells CASSARAWPYYEQYF. In DNA, the CDR3 is TGTGCCAGTAGTGCCCGGGCCTGGCCATACTACGAGCAGTACTTC.

A few counts support this clone. The rearrangement joins TRBV27 to TRBJ1-6; TRBD1 matches at 8 bases. The J segment lost 7 bases and the V segment lost 6 bases, leaving 11 bases of the junction unmatched. Per the germline V gene, CDR1 is MNHEY and CDR2 is SMNVEV (reference sequence). The CDR3 is 16 residues long. DNA of the CDR3: TGTGCCAGCAGACCAGGGGGCGGAGCAAGAAATTCACCCCTCCACTTT. It encodes CASRPGGGARNSPLHF.

The chain links TRBV18 to TRBJ2-7; no firm D call. Germline lookup yields CDR1 KGHSH and CDR2 LQKENI. Trimming removed 2 bases at V and 7 bases at J, with 12 bases between. The length of the CDR3 is 13 residues. The CDR3 region has the DNA TGTGCCAGCTCACCAATTGGGGTCGGGGAGCAGTACTTC. It translates to CASSPIGVGEQYF.

This clone came up a few times. This chain connects TRBV6-1 to TRBJ2-7; D possibly matches TRBD1 or TRBD2 (5 bases each). The CDR3 length is 14 residues. Germline V lookup: CDR1 MNHNS, CDR2 SASEGT. Trimming removed 6 bases from V and 6 bases from J, with 18 bases in between. This CDR3 is CASRRASWGGEQYF. The CDR3 DNA is TGTGCCAGCAGGCGCGCTAGCTGGGGCGGCGAGCAGTACTTC.

The CDR3, as DNA: TGTGCCAGCAGCCCCTATGAGAGACACACTAGCAATCAGCCCCAGCATTTT. Its translation: CASSPYERHTSNQPQHF. The chain is built from TRBV14 and TRBJ1-5; D uncertain. The CDR3 is 17 amino acids. Trimming removed 4 bases from V and 0 bases from J, with 16 bases in between. The germline CDR1 and CDR2 sequences are SGHDN and FVKESK.

The chain carries TRBV5-1 and TRBJ1-2; 7 bases are a match to TRBD1. Germline assignment: CDR1 SGHRS and CDR2 YFSETQ. The CDR3 length is 17 residues. Losses at the gene ends were 4 bases for V and 0 bases for J; bases not matched to a gene: 12. Written as DNA, the CDR3 is TGCGCCAGCAGCCCTGGACAGGACTACCTCTCTAACTATGGCTACACCTTC. Residues: CASSPGQDYLSNYGYTF.

This chain uses TRBV5-6 with TRBJ2-5; 8 bases agree with TRBD2. CDR3 size: 15 residues. Germline V gene sequence: CDR1 SGHDT, CDR2 YYEEEE. With V trimmed by 4 bases and J by 5 bases, 10 bases remained unmatched. The CDR3 DNA reads as TGTGCCAGCAGCCGTTACGGGGGGGCCGGCGAGACCCAGTACTTC. Amino acids: CASSRYGGAGETQYF.

This clone was recorded only once. This chain links TRBV4-1 with TRBJ2-1, with no clear D. Germline assignment: CDR1 MGHRA and CDR2 YSYEKL. Trimming removed 3 bases from V and 6 bases from J, with 18 bases in between. This CDR3 region has 16 residues. CDR3 DNA: TGCGCCAGCAGCCAGATCGTTTGGGATCGGTCCAATGAGCAGTTCTTC. This encodes CASSQIVWDRSNEQFF.

V and J are TRBV6-1 and TRBJ2-7, with 9 bases lining up with TRBD1. CDR1 is MNHNS, CDR2 SASEGT, per germline. The CDR3 is 15 residues long. The junction had 12 bases not matched to a gene; V was cut back by 7 bases and J by 5 bases. CDR3 coding DNA: TGTGCCAGCACTATACGGACAGGGGACGGTAACGAGCAGTACTTC. Amino acid sequence: CASTIRTGDGNEQYF.

This clone was seen just once. V is TRBV7-9 and J is TRBJ1-1; a possible D gene is TRBD1 (5 bases). Trimming cost V 3 bases and J 7 bases, with 12 bases left between them. The CDR3 runs to 13 residues. CDR1 SEHNR and CDR2 FQNEAQ come from the germline V gene (reference sequence). The CDR3 DNA follows: TGTGCCAGCAGCTTTTGGCCGGGGGATGAAGCTTTCTTT. Protein sequence: CASSFWPGDEAFF.

The rearrangement uses TRBV7-2 and TRBJ2-1, with D tentatively TRBD2 (6 bases). This CDR3 spans 16 amino acids. CDR1 and CDR2 from the germline V gene are SGHTA and FQGNSA. Trimming took 0 bases from V and 4 from J, leaving 13 bases between them. CDR3 residues: CASSLAPSAGYNEQFF. The CDR3 DNA reads TGTGCCAGCAGCTTAGCTCCTAGCGCCGGATACAATGAGCAGTTCTTC.

The genes are TRBV20-1 and TRBJ2-7; 8 bases map to TRBD1. CDR1 and CDR2 from the germline V gene are DFQATT and SNEGSKA (reference sequence). This CDR3 is 16 amino acids long. With 4 bases clipped from V and 3 bases from J, the junction kept 14 bases outside the gene matches. The CDR3 protein is CSATGGQSLYHYEQYF. CDR3 sequence (DNA): TGCAGTGCTACAGGGGGCCAGTCCCTCTACCACTACGAGCAGTACTTC.

V is TRBV5-1 and J is TRBJ1-1; the match to TRBD1 covers 9 bases. CDR1 SGHRS and CDR2 YFSETQ come from the germline V gene. The CDR3 totals 16 residues. V lost 4 bases, J lost 0 bases, and 7 bases stayed unmatched. The CDR3 loop reads CASSVQGAVVNTEAFF. The CDR3, as DNA: TGCGCCAGCAGCGTACAGGGGGCGGTTGTGAACACTGAAGCTTTCTTT.

This clone was seen more than once but under ten times. The CDR3 DNA follows: TGCGCCAGCAAGGTGCGGGGGAACACCGGGGAGCTGTTTTTT. It is translated as CASKVRGNTGELFF. V gene TRBV5-1 combines with J gene TRBJ2-2; tentative D call: TRBD2 (6 bases). The CDR3 is made up of 14 amino acids. Germline V gives CDR1 SGHRS, CDR2 YFSETQ. V lost 6 bases to trimming and J lost 1 base, with 10 bases between them.

V usage is TRBV6-1 and J usage is TRBJ2-7, with D possibly matching TRBD1 (5 bases). Germline CDR1 MNHNS, CDR2 SASEGT. The CDR3 loop spans 11 amino acids. V was pared by 6 bases and J by 6 bases, with 9 bases between. CDR3 sequence: CASSQGSEQYV. In nucleotides, the CDR3 is TGTGCCAGCAGCCAGGGAAGCGAGCAGTACGTC.

The rearrangement links TRBV2 to TRBJ1-5, with TRBD1 matching over 9 bases. The CDR3 totals 19 residues. CDR1 and CDR2 from the germline V gene are SNHLY and FYNNEI. V lost 3 bases, J lost 3 bases, and 15 bases stayed unmatched. CDR3 coding DNA: TGTGCCAGCAGTGATTTTGTATACGGACAGGGGCCAAACAATCAGCCCCAGCATTTT. It yields the protein CASSDFVYGQGPNNQPQHF.

This clone was seen a few times. The chain recombines TRBV12-3 or TRBV12-4 with TRBJ2-6; D ambiguous. This CDR3 has 13 amino acids. V gave up 5 bases and J gave up 0 bases, with 2 bases separating them. This CDR3 is CASSSSGANVLTF. DNA for the CDR3: TGTGCCAGCAGTAGCTCTGGGGCCAACGTCCTGACTTTC.

The chain recombines TRBV11-2 with TRBJ1-2, with D perhaps TRBD1 (5 bases). V lost 2 bases to trimming and J lost 2 bases, with 12 bases between them. Germline CDR1 reads SGHAT; CDR2 reads FQNNGV. The CDR3 covers 15 residues. CDR3 bases: TGTGCCAGCAGCTTACAGACAGTAGGGAACTATGGCTACACCTTC. Protein sequence: CASSLQTVGNYGYTF.

This clone turned up a few times. V gene TRBV6-1 combines with J gene TRBJ2-1, with 8 bases fitting TRBD2. Trimming cost V 6 bases and J 6 bases; bases outside gene matches: 10. This CDR3 region has 15 residues. The germline CDR1 and CDR2 sequences are MNHNS and SASEGT. The CDR3 coding sequence is TGTGCCAGCAGACAACCCGGGAGGGCTTTCAATGAGCAGTTCTTC. Its translation is CASRQPGRAFNEQFF.

This chain connects TRBV5-1 to TRBJ2-7; D is unresolved. The germline gives CDR1 SGHRS, CDR2 YFSETQ. V lost 2 bases, J lost 6 bases, and 12 bases lay in between. The CDR3 is 13 amino acids. CDR3 region: CASSFTRVSEQYF. DNA of the CDR3: TGCGCCAGCAGCTTTACAAGGGTGAGCGAGCAGTACTTC. The full variable domain, rest sourced from reference TRBV5-1 and TRBJ2-7, is KAGVTQTPRYLIKTRGQQVTLSCSPISGHRSVSWYQQTPGQGLQFLFEYFSETQRNKGNFPGRFSGRQFSNSRSEMNVSTLELGDSALYLCASSFTRVSEQYFGPGTRLTVT.

The chain recombines TRBV3-1 with TRBJ2-5, with 10 bases fitting TRBD2. Germline V gene lookup returns CDR1 LGHDT and CDR2 YNNKEL (reference sequence). The CDR3 length is 16 residues. Trimming removed 0 bases from V and 5 bases from J; junction bases left unmatched: 6. For the CDR3, the DNA is TGTGCCAGCAGCCAAGAGCTAGCGGGGGTGATGGAGACCCAGTACTTC. It is translated as CASSQELAGVMETQYF.

The rearrangement uses TRBV20-1 and TRBJ2-1; TRBD1 or TRBD2 may be the D gene (5 bases each). The length of the CDR3 is 14 residues. The V end lost 3 bases, the J end lost 10 bases, and 19 bases lay between the germline ends. From germline, CDR1 is DFQATT and CDR2 SNEGSKA (reference sequence). The CDR3 reads CSASYMGPSGEQFF. CDR3 DNA sequence: TGCAGTGCTAGTTATATGGGGCCCTCGGGGGAGCAGTTCTTC.